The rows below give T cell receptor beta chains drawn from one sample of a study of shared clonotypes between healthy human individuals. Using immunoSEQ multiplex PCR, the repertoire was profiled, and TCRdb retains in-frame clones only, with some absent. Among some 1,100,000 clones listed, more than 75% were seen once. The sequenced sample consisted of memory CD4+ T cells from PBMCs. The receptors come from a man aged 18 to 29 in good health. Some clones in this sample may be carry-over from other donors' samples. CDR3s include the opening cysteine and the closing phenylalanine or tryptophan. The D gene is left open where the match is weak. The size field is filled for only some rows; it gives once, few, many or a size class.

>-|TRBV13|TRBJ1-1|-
CASSLLTEAFF
TGTGCCAGCAGCTTGCTCACTGAAGCTTTCTTT
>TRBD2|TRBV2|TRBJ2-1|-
CASKPVGTSVSSEQFF
TGTGCCAGCAAGCCCGTCGGGACTAGTGTGAGTAGTGAGCAGTTCTTC
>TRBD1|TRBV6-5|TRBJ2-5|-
CASSSRDRGRKTQYF
TGTGCCAGCAGTAGCAGGGACAGGGGTCGAAAGACCCAGTACTTC
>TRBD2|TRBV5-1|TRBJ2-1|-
CASTRTAGAYNEQFF
TGCGCCAGCACTCGGACAGCGGGAGCCTACAATGAGCAGTTCTTC
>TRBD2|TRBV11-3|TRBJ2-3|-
CASSLAYSGLAGEGDTQYF
TGTGCCAGCAGCTTAGCTTACTCGGGACTAGCGGGAGAAGGAGATACGCAGTATTTT
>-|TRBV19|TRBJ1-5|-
CATRRGNQPQHF
TGTGCCACCCGTAGGGGTAATCAGCCCCAGCATTTT
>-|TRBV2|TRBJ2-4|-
CASIVDNGRDIQYF
TGTGCCAGCATTGTGGACAATGGGCGGGACATTCAGTACTTC
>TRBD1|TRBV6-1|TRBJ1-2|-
CASSDDRAYGYTF
TGTGCCAGCAGTGATGACAGGGCCTATGGCTACACCTTC
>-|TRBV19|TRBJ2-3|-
CASSIPYPDTQYF
TGTGCCAGTAGTATTCCTTACCCGGATACGCAGTATTTT
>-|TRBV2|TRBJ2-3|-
CASNDLANSDTQYF
TGTGCCAGCAATGACCTAGCAAATTCAGATACGCAGTATTTT
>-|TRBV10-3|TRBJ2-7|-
CAISGLQGGEQYF
TGTGCCATCAGTGGGTTACAGGGGGGGGAGCAGTACTTC
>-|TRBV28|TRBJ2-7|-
CASSAWGHEQYF
TGTGCCAGCAGCGCCTGGGGCCACGAGCAGTACTTC
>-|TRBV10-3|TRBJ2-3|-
CAISAGVTDTQYF
TGTGCCATCAGTGCCGGGGTCACAGATACGCAGTATTTT
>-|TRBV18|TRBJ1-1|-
CASSQDRPSNTEAFF
TGTGCCAGCTCACAAGACAGACCCTCCAACACTGAAGCTTTCTTT
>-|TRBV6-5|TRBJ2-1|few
CASSYSAMSSYNEQFF
TGTGCCAGCAGTTACTCCGCTATGAGCTCCTACAATGAGCAGTTCTTC
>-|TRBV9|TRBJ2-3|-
CASSVDHTDTQYF
TGTGCCAGCAGCGTAGATCACACAGATACGCAGTATTTT
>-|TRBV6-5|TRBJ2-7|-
CASSYRGPTYEQYF
TGTGCCAGCAGTTACCGGGGCCCCACCTACGAGCAGTACTTC
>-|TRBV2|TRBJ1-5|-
CASSGRVPSVQPQHF
TGTGCCAGCAGTGGGCGGGTACCTAGTGTTCAGCCCCAGCATTTT
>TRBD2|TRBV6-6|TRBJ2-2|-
CASRSPGLAGTGELFF
TGTGCCAGCAGATCACCGGGACTAGCGGGGACCGGGGAGCTGTTTTTT
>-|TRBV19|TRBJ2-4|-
CASSRAVKNIQYF
TGTGCCAGTAGTAGGGCGGTTAAAAACATTCAGTACTTC
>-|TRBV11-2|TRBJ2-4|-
CASSNPGRGVIQYF
TGTGCCAGCAGCAACCCCGGGCGAGGGGTTATTCAGTACTTC
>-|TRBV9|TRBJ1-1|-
CASTQGPWSTEAFF
TGTGCCAGCACCCAGGGCCCTTGGAGCACTGAAGCTTTCTTT
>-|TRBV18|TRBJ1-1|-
CASSPPNTEAFF
TGTGCCAGCTCACCGCCAAACACTGAAGCTTTCTTT
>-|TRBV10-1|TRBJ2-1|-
CASSESGVGMNEQFF
TGCGCCAGCAGTGAGTCGGGAGTGGGCATGAATGAGCAGTTCTTC
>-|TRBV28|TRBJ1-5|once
CASSPSGRGDQPQHF
TGTGCCAGCAGTCCCTCGGGGCGTGGGGATCAGCCCCAGCATTTT
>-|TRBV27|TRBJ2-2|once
CASSFLRTPGGELFF
TGTGCCAGCAGTTTCCTTAGGACCCCCGGCGGGGAGCTGTTTTTT
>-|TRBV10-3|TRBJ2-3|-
CAISEGPRTDTQYF
TGTGCCATCAGTGAGGGACCTCGCACAGATACGCAGTATTTT
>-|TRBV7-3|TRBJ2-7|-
CASRSAGSYEQYF
TGTGCCAGCAGGTCAGCCGGGTCCTACGAGCAGTACTTC
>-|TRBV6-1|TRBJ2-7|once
CASSSGTSYYEQYF
TGTGCCAGCAGTTCTGGGACTTCCTACTACGAGCAGTACTTC
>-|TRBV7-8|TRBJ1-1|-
CASSLVVDSEAFF
TGTGCCAGCAGCTTAGTTGTGGACTCTGAAGCTTTCTTT
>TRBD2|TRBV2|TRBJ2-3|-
CASKLAVTDTQYF
TGTGCCAGCAAACTAGCGGTCACAGATACGCAGTATTTT
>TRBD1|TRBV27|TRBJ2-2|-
CASSHLQGWLSAGELFF
TGTGCCAGCAGTCACTTACAGGGGTGGCTTTCCGCCGGGGAGCTGTTTTTT
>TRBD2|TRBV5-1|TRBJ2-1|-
CASSLGWASGSNEQFF
TGCGCCAGCAGCTTGGGGTGGGCTAGCGGGAGCAATGAGCAGTTCTTC
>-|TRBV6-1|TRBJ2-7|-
CASSELARSYEQYF
TGTGCCAGCAGTGAACTAGCGCGCTCCTACGAGCAGTACTTC
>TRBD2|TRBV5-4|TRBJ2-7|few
CASSQGLAGQGQYF
TGCGCCAGCAGCCAAGGACTAGCGGGGCAGGGGCAGTACTTC
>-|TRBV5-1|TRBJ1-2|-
CASSLEGDPYGYTF
TGCGCCAGCAGCTTGGAGGGGGACCCCTATGGCTACACCTTC
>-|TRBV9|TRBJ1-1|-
CASSVVGTPGGNTEAFF
TGTGCCAGCAGCGTAGTCGGGACACCCGGGGGGAACACTGAAGCTTTCTTT
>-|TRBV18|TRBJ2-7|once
CASSFHPPRSSYEQYF
TGTGCCAGCTCATTTCACCCCCCTAGAAGCTCCTACGAGCAGTACTTC
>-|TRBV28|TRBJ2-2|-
CASSFWANGELFF
TGTGCCAGCAGTTTTTGGGCGAACGGGGAGCTGTTTTTT
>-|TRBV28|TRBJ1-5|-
CASSLGGGGNQPQHF
TGTGCCAGCAGCCTCGGCGGGGGTGGCAATCAGCCCCAGCATTTT
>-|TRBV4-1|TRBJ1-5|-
CASSQDRADPQHF
TGCGCCAGCAGCCAAGATCGAGCGGACCCCCAGCATTTT
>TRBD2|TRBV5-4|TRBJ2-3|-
CASSWGLAGGTDTQYF
TGTGCCAGCAGCTGGGGACTAGCGGGAGGGACAGATACGCAGTATTTT
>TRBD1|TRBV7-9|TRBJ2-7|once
CASSFGTGKDEQYF
TGTGCCAGCAGCTTCGGGACAGGGAAAGACGAGCAGTACTTC
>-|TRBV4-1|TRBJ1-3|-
CASSEIYRVRNTIYF
TGCGCCAGCAGCGAAATATACAGGGTCAGAAACACCATATATTTT
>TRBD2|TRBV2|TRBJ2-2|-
CASRETSGNTGELFF
TGTGCCAGCAGGGAGACTAGCGGAAACACCGGGGAGCTGTTTTTT
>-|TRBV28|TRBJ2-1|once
CASSPLGFSSYNEQFF
TGTGCCAGCAGCCCTTTGGGCTTCTCTTCCTACAATGAGCAGTTCTTC
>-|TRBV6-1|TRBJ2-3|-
CASGRDTDTQYF
TGTGCCAGTGGCCGGGACACAGATACGCAGTATTTT
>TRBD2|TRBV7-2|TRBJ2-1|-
CASSPHAAGYNEQFF
TGTGCCAGCAGCCCCCACGCAGCGGGATACAATGAGCAGTTCTTC
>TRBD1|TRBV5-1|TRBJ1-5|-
CASSLGTGGPQHF
TGCGCCAGCAGCTTGGGGACAGGGGGGCCCCAGCATTTT
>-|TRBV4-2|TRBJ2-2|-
CASSQDGGLGNTGELFF
TGTGCCAGCAGCCAAGACGGGGGGCTGGGGAACACCGGGGAGCTGTTTTTT
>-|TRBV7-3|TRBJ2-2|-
CASSPGGSTGELFF
TGTGCCAGCAGCCCGGGGGGCTCCACCGGGGAGCTGTTTTTT
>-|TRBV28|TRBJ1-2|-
CASSLGGAPGPYGYTF
TGTGCCAGCAGTTTAGGAGGGGCCCCGGGGCCCTATGGCTACACCTTC
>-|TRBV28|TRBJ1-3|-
CASSSGGSGNTIYF
TGTGCCAGCAGCAGCGGGGGATCTGGAAACACCATATATTTT
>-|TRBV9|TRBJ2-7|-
CASSVSGVGEQYF
TGTGCCAGCAGCGTATCGGGAGTTGGCGAGCAGTACTTC
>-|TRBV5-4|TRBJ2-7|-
CASSLALRGSGNEQYF
TGTGCCAGCAGCTTGGCCTTAAGAGGGAGTGGAAACGAGCAGTACTTC
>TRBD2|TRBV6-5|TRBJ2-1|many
CASRLAGAYNEQFF
TGTGCCAGCAGACTAGCGGGAGCCTACAATGAGCAGTTCTTC
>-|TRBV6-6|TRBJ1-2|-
CASRLLPERGYTF
TGTGCCAGCAGACTACTACCGGAGCGGGGCTACACCTTC
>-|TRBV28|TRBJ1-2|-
CASSLSGAGGYTF
TGTGCCAGCAGTTTATCAGGGGCAGGTGGCTACACCTTC